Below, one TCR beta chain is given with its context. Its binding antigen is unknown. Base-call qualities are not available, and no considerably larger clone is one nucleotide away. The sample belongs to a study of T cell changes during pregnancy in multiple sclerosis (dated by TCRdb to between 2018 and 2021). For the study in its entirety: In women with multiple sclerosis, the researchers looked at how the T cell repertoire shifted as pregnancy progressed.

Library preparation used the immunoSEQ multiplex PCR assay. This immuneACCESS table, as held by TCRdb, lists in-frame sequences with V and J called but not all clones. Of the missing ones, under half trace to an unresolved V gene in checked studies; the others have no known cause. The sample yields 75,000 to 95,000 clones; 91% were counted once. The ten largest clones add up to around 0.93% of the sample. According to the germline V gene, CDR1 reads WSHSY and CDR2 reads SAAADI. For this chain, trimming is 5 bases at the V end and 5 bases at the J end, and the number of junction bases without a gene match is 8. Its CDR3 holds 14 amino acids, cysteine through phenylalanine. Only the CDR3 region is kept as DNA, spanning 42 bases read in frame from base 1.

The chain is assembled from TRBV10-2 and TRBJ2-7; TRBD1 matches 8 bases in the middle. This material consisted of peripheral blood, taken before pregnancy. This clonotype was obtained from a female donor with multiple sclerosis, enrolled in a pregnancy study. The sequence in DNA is TGCGCCAGCAGTTTCACAGGGGGAAACAACGAGCAGTACTTC. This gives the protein CASSFTGGNNEQYF.